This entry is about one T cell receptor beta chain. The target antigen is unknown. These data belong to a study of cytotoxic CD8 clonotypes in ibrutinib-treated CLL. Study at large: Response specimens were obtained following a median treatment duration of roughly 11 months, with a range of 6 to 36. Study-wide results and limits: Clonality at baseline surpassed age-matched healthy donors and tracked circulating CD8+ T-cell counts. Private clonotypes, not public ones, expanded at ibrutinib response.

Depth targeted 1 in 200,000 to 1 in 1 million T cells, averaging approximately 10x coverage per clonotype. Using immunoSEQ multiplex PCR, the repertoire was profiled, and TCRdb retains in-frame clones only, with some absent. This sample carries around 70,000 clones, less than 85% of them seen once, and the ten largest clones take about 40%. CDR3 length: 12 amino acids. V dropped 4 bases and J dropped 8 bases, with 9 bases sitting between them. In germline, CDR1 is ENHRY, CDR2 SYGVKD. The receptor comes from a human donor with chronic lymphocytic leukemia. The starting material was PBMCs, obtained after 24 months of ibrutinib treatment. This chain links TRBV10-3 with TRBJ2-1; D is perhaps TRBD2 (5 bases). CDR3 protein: CAISAGWDEQFF. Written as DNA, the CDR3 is TGTGCCATCAGTGCGGGGTGGGATGAGCAGTTCTTC.